This T cell receptor (beta chain) comes out of a study of T cells of healthy individuals. CDR1 and CDR2 from the germline V gene are MGHRA and YSYEKL. The length of the CDR3 is 16 residues. V was cut by 4 bases and J by 1 base, with 16 bases left in between. This clonotype occurred many times. TCRdb processed the 5' RACE reads anew with MiXCR; each CDR3 protein has one entry. The sample has about 96,000 distinct CDR3 sequences; under 20% are singletons. The chain joins TRBV4-1 to TRBJ1-1; D gene uncertain. This TCR derives from a human donor in good health. CDR3 protein: CASSRERPLANTEAFF. The CDR3 DNA reads TGCGCCAGCAGCCGGGAGAGGCCACTAGCGAACACTGAAGCTTTCTTT.